The rows below give T cell receptor beta chains drawn from one sample of a study of blood T cell repertoires in COVID-19. Clones were read by immunoSEQ multiplex PCR, and TCRdb kept only the in-frame ones, dropping some. This sample has roughly 400,000 clones; around 87% occur once, and the top ten carry about 9.4%. The specimen was PBMCs or T cells enriched from blood (not recorded which). These receptors all come from a woman aged 45-59 years who had recovered from COVID-19. Each CDR3 is given with its conserved first and last residue. The D gene is left open where the match is weak. The listing skips clone size in some rows; elsewhere it reads once, few, many or a size class.

J gene,clone size,V gene,D gene,CDR3 protein,CDR3 DNA
TRBJ1-1,.,TRBV27,.,CATTSWGEAFF,TGTGCCACCACTAGTTGGGGTGAAGCTTTCTTT
TRBJ1-1,.,TRBV10-3,.,CAISEARGLNTEAFF,TGTGCCATCAGTGAGGCAAGGGGCCTGAACACTGAAGCTTTCTTT
TRBJ1-1,.,TRBV5-5,.,CASSLDIGVNTEAFF,TGTGCCAGCAGCTTGGACATAGGGGTGAACACTGAAGCTTTCTTT
TRBJ1-3,.,TRBV11-3,TRBD1,CASSSGTGSGNTIYF,TGTGCCAGCAGCTCCGGGACAGGTTCTGGAAACACCATATATTTT
TRBJ2-7,.,TRBV5-1,TRBD2,CASSSIAGGTTYEQYF,TGCGCCAGCAGCTCCATAGCGGGGGGTACTACCTACGAGCAGTACTTC
TRBJ1-6,.,TRBV7-2,.,CASSLGRNNSPLHF,TGTGCCAGCAGCTTAGGCAGAAATAATTCACCCCTCCACTTT
TRBJ1-5,once,TRBV19,.,CASSQLGPRQPQHF,TGTGCCAGTAGTCAGTTGGGGCCCAGGCAGCCCCAGCATTTT
TRBJ2-5,.,TRBV7-8,.,CASSTGIETQYF,TGTGCCAGCTCAACAGGAATAGAGACCCAGTACTTC
TRBJ1-1,.,TRBV2,TRBD1,CASQRTGLNTEAFF,TGTGCCAGCCAAAGGACAGGATTGAACACTGAAGCTTTCTTT
TRBJ1-2,.,TRBV5-5,TRBD1,CASSGGQLGGSNYGYTF,TGTGCCAGCAGCGGGGGACAGCTCGGGGGCTCTAACTATGGCTACACCTTC
TRBJ1-1,few,TRBV19,.,CASSPNLGTEAFF,TGTGCCAGTAGTCCGAACCTCGGCACTGAAGCTTTCTTT
TRBJ2-3,.,TRBV21-1,.,CAPAERGDSTDTQYF,TGTGCCCCCGCGGAGCGGGGGGACAGCACAGATACGCAGTATTTT
TRBJ2-2,.,TRBV19,TRBD1,CASRDRTSVGELFF,TGTGCCAGTAGGGACAGGACGAGCGTCGGGGAGCTGTTTTTT
TRBJ1-1,.,TRBV6-5,.,CASNSPGRTEAFF,TGTGCCAGCAACAGCCCAGGGCGCACTGAAGCTTTCTTT
TRBJ2-7,once,TRBV19,.,CASAAGSSYEQYF,TGTGCCAGTGCGGCCGGGAGCTCCTACGAGCAGTACTTC
TRBJ2-4,.,TRBV5-6,.,CASSERNIQYF,TGTGCCAGCAGCGAGCGCAACATTCAGTACTTC
TRBJ2-1,.,TRBV15,TRBD1,CATRQDRGSYNEQFF,TGTGCCACCAGACAAGACAGGGGCTCCTACAATGAGCAGTTCTTC
TRBJ1-5,.,TRBV30,TRBD1,CAWSADRVGRNQPQHF,TGTGCCTGGAGTGCGGACAGGGTCGGTCGCAATCAGCCCCAGCATTTT
TRBJ1-5,.,TRBV3-1/TRBV3-2,.,CASSQGAGQPQHF,TGTGCCAGCAGCCAAGGGGCTGGTCAGCCCCAGCATTTT
TRBJ2-1,.,TRBV9,TRBD2,CASSEGLAGANEQFF,TGTGCCAGCAGCGAGGGACTAGCGGGGGCGAATGAGCAGTTCTTC
TRBJ2-3,.,TRBV7-9,.,CASSLVETDTQYF,TGTGCCAGCAGCTTAGTTGAGACAGATACGCAGTATTTT